This is a list of T cell receptor beta chains from one sample in a study of shared clonotypes between healthy human individuals. TCRdb's table, derived via immunoSEQ multiplex PCR, lists solely in-frame clones and lacks some. The data contain roughly 2.5 million clones, 85% to 95% of them seen just once; the ten biggest clones take up under 0.15%. Sample: naive CD4+ T cells sorted from blood. These receptors were collected from a man younger than 30 in good health. Each CDR3 is given with its conserved first and last residue. The D gene is left open where the match is weak. Clone size appears in some rows only: once, few, many, or a class for an expanded clone.

clone_size: .
j_call: TRBJ2-2
v_call: TRBV6-5
d_call: TRBD1
cdr3_nt: TGTGCCAGCAGTTCAGGGGGCAGGAACACCGGGGAGCTGTTTTTT
cdr3_aa: CASSSGGRNTGELFF

clone_size: .
j_call: TRBJ1-1
v_call: TRBV28
d_call: TRBD1
cdr3_nt: TGTGCCAGCATCCCCCCCACAGGGGAAAACACTGAAGCTTTCTTT
cdr3_aa: CASIPPTGENTEAFF

clone_size: .
j_call: TRBJ1-1
v_call: TRBV19
d_call: .
cdr3_nt: TGTGCCAGTAGTTTTTCGACAGTGAACACTGAAGCTTTCTTT
cdr3_aa: CASSFSTVNTEAFF

clone_size: .
j_call: TRBJ1-4
v_call: TRBV25-1
d_call: .
cdr3_nt: TGTGCCAGCAGCTGGGGGGATAATGAAAAACTGTTTTTT
cdr3_aa: CASSWGDNEKLFF

clone_size: .
j_call: TRBJ2-3
v_call: TRBV5-6
d_call: .
cdr3_nt: TGTGCCAGCAGCCCCCAACCCAGGACGGCTGCCACAGATACGCAGTATTTT
cdr3_aa: CASSPQPRTAATDTQYF

clone_size: .
j_call: TRBJ2-7
v_call: TRBV5-1
d_call: TRBD1
cdr3_nt: TGCGCCAGCAGCTCTGGACAGGGGTACGAGCAGTACTTC
cdr3_aa: CASSSGQGYEQYF

clone_size: .
j_call: TRBJ1-6
v_call: TRBV5-1
d_call: .
cdr3_nt: TGCGCCAGCAGCCGGGAGGTCTATAATTCACCCCTCCACTTT
cdr3_aa: CASSREVYNSPLHF

clone_size: .
j_call: TRBJ2-7
v_call: TRBV6-5
d_call: .
cdr3_nt: TGTGCCAGCAGTTTCGGTCCTGATCAAAAGGGTTACGAGCAGTACTTC
cdr3_aa: CASSFGPDQKGYEQYF

clone_size: .
j_call: TRBJ1-3
v_call: TRBV10-3
d_call: .
cdr3_nt: TGTGCGACCGACCCCGGCAGGGTAAGCGGAAACACCATATATTTT
cdr3_aa: CATDPGRVSGNTIYF

clone_size: .
j_call: TRBJ2-7
v_call: TRBV10-3
d_call: TRBD2
cdr3_nt: TGTGCCATCAGTGGAGCAGCGGGAGGGCCTCTAGAGCAGTACTTC
cdr3_aa: CAISGAAGGPLEQYF

clone_size: .
j_call: TRBJ2-3
v_call: TRBV10-2
d_call: .
cdr3_nt: TGCGCCAGCCGTTGGACGGAGGTTGCAGATACGCAGTATTTT
cdr3_aa: CASRWTEVADTQYF

clone_size: once
j_call: TRBJ2-7
v_call: TRBV7-3
d_call: TRBD1
cdr3_nt: TGTGCCAGCAGCCTGCTCGGGAGGGGACAGGGGATTTCCTACGAGCAGTACTTC
cdr3_aa: CASSLLGRGQGISYEQYF

clone_size: .
j_call: TRBJ2-3
v_call: TRBV7-2
d_call: TRBD2
cdr3_nt: TGTGCCAGCAGCCCACCTACTAGCGGGAGCCCAGATACGCAGTATTTT
cdr3_aa: CASSPPTSGSPDTQYF

clone_size: .
j_call: TRBJ1-5
v_call: TRBV2
d_call: .
cdr3_nt: TGTGCCAGCAGGAAATTTAGGGTCGATAGCAATCAGCCCCAGCATTTT
cdr3_aa: CASRKFRVDSNQPQHF

clone_size: .
j_call: TRBJ2-7
v_call: TRBV11-3
d_call: .
cdr3_nt: TGTGCCAGCAGCTTGAACAGGGCCTACGAGCAGTACTTC
cdr3_aa: CASSLNRAYEQYF

clone_size: .
j_call: TRBJ2-7
v_call: TRBV30
d_call: .
cdr3_nt: TGTGCCTGGAGTCCCCCCCCTGCGGCCTACGAGCAGTACTTC
cdr3_aa: CAWSPPPAAYEQYF

clone_size: .
j_call: TRBJ2-2
v_call: TRBV6-4
d_call: .
cdr3_nt: TGTGCCAGCAGTGATCAGGGTCCGAACACCGGGGAGCTGTTTTTT
cdr3_aa: CASSDQGPNTGELFF

clone_size: .
j_call: TRBJ2-7
v_call: TRBV6-1
d_call: .
cdr3_nt: TGTGCCAGCATAACCGGGACATTCACCTACGAGCAGTACTTC
cdr3_aa: CASITGTFTYEQYF

clone_size: .
j_call: TRBJ1-1
v_call: TRBV5-5
d_call: TRBD1
cdr3_nt: TGTGCCAGCAGCAGTCCGGGACAGGGTTTCCCAGCTTTCTTT
cdr3_aa: CASSSPGQGFPAFF

clone_size: .
j_call: TRBJ2-2
v_call: TRBV4-2
d_call: .
cdr3_nt: TGTGCCAGCAGCCAAGATCGGGGCACCCACAGTGGTGGCGGGGAGCTGTTTTTT
cdr3_aa: CASSQDRGTHSGGGELFF

clone_size: once
j_call: TRBJ1-2
v_call: TRBV5-1
d_call: .
cdr3_nt: TGCGCCAGCAGCGGGGACGGGGGAGCCGGCTATGGCTACACCTTC
cdr3_aa: CASSGDGGAGYGYTF

clone_size: .
j_call: TRBJ2-7
v_call: TRBV7-9
d_call: .
cdr3_nt: TGTGCCAGCAGCTCCGGACAGAGCTCCTACGAGCAGTACTTC
cdr3_aa: CASSSGQSSYEQYF

clone_size: .
j_call: TRBJ1-4
v_call: TRBV18
d_call: TRBD1
cdr3_nt: TGTGCCAGCTCACTACGACAGGGAACTAATGAAAAACTGTTTTTT
cdr3_aa: CASSLRQGTNEKLFF

clone_size: .
j_call: TRBJ1-2
v_call: TRBV6-5
d_call: .
cdr3_nt: TGTGCCAGCAGTTACTCGGGTACAGATAACTATGGCTACACCTTC
cdr3_aa: CASSYSGTDNYGYTF

clone_size: .
j_call: TRBJ1-3
v_call: TRBV5-4
d_call: TRBD1
cdr3_nt: TGTGCCAGCAGCTCGACAGGGAGGAAGGACACCATATATTTT
cdr3_aa: CASSSTGRKDTIYF

clone_size: .
j_call: TRBJ1-2
v_call: TRBV5-1
d_call: .
cdr3_nt: TGCGCCAGCAGCTTGGTGGTATCAGGGATAAGGGATGGCTACACCTTC
cdr3_aa: CASSLVVSGIRDGYTF

clone_size: .
j_call: TRBJ1-5
v_call: TRBV6-1
d_call: .
cdr3_nt: TGTGCCAGCAGTGAAGCGTCAATCAATCAGCCCCAGCATTTT
cdr3_aa: CASSEASINQPQHF

clone_size: .
j_call: TRBJ2-5
v_call: TRBV7-3
d_call: .
cdr3_nt: TGTGCCAGCAGCTTAGGGGGCCCTGGAGAGACCCAGTACTTC
cdr3_aa: CASSLGGPGETQYF

clone_size: .
j_call: TRBJ1-3
v_call: TRBV12-5
d_call: .
cdr3_nt: TGTGCTAGTGGTTTGGTACTGGCAGCCCTTGGAAACACCATATATTTT
cdr3_aa: CASGLVLAALGNTIYF

clone_size: .
j_call: TRBJ1-6
v_call: TRBV10-3
d_call: TRBD1
cdr3_nt: TGTGCCATCAGTGAGTCAACAGGGGTGGGTTCACCCCTCCACTTT
cdr3_aa: CAISESTGVGSPLHF

clone_size: .
j_call: TRBJ1-1
v_call: TRBV7-2
d_call: .
cdr3_nt: TGTGCCAGCAGCCCACTCGAGGGGGTGGGCACTGAAGCTTTCTTT
cdr3_aa: CASSPLEGVGTEAFF

clone_size: .
j_call: TRBJ2-3
v_call: TRBV30
d_call: .
cdr3_nt: TGTGCCTGGAGTGGTAACGGGCTCACAGATACGCAGTATTTT
cdr3_aa: CAWSGNGLTDTQYF

clone_size: .
j_call: TRBJ1-1
v_call: TRBV27
d_call: .
cdr3_nt: TGTGCCAGCGGTACCGCCGGCCTCGGGGACGCTGAAGCTTTCTTT
cdr3_aa: CASGTAGLGDAEAFF

clone_size: .
j_call: TRBJ1-4
v_call: TRBV19
d_call: .
cdr3_nt: TGTGCCAGTAGTAAGGGTACCCTTAATGAAAAACTGTTTTTT
cdr3_aa: CASSKGTLNEKLFF

clone_size: .
j_call: TRBJ1-3
v_call: TRBV11-2
d_call: .
cdr3_nt: TGTGCCAGCAGGTGGACGGACTCTGGAAACACCATATATTTT
cdr3_aa: CASRWTDSGNTIYF

clone_size: few
j_call: TRBJ1-1
v_call: TRBV28
d_call: TRBD1
cdr3_nt: TGTGCCACCGAGGGGGCAAGGACTGAAGCTTTCTTT
cdr3_aa: CATEGARTEAFF

clone_size: .
j_call: TRBJ1-1
v_call: TRBV19
d_call: TRBD1
cdr3_nt: TGTGCCAGTAGTATATGGGACAGGGAAACTGAAGCTTTCTTT
cdr3_aa: CASSIWDRETEAFF

clone_size: .
j_call: TRBJ2-1
v_call: TRBV18
d_call: .
cdr3_nt: TGTGCCAGCTCACCAGATTGGGAGCAGTTCTTC
cdr3_aa: CASSPDWEQFF

clone_size: .
j_call: TRBJ2-3
v_call: TRBV5-1
d_call: .
cdr3_nt: TGCGCCAGCAGCCAGACAGATACGCAGTATTTT
cdr3_aa: CASSQTDTQYF

clone_size: .
j_call: TRBJ2-4
v_call: TRBV5-4
d_call: TRBD1
cdr3_nt: TGTGCCAGCAGCCCGACAGGGGGTATAGCCAAAAACATTCAGTACTTC
cdr3_aa: CASSPTGGIAKNIQYF

clone_size: .
j_call: TRBJ2-7
v_call: TRBV11-2
d_call: TRBD2
cdr3_nt: TGTGCCAGCAGGTCGATCCGGTTGGGTAGCGGGCCGTACGAGCAGTACTTC
cdr3_aa: CASRSIRLGSGPYEQYF

clone_size: once
j_call: TRBJ2-3
v_call: TRBV30
d_call: .
cdr3_nt: TGTGCCTGGAGCCAGGTTGTGCATACGCAGTATTTT
cdr3_aa: CAWSQVVHTQYF

clone_size: .
j_call: TRBJ1-2
v_call: TRBV20-1
d_call: .
cdr3_nt: TGCAGTGCTCATGCGGACTATGGCTACACCTTC
cdr3_aa: CSAHADYGYTF

clone_size: .
j_call: TRBJ2-5
v_call: TRBV30
d_call: TRBD2
cdr3_nt: TGTGCCTGGGGGTACTCTAGGACTAGCGGACAAGAGACCCAGTACTTC
cdr3_aa: CAWGYSRTSGQETQYF

clone_size: .
j_call: TRBJ2-3
v_call: TRBV19
d_call: .
cdr3_nt: TGTGCCAGTAGTCTGGGAAATACGCAGTATTTT
cdr3_aa: CASSLGNTQYF

clone_size: .
j_call: TRBJ2-7
v_call: TRBV6-8
d_call: .
cdr3_nt: TGTGCCAGCAGAGAGACCCCCCCCCACAACCACATCTCCTACGAGCAGTACTTC
cdr3_aa: CASRETPPHNHISYEQYF

clone_size: .
j_call: TRBJ2-1
v_call: TRBV2
d_call: .
cdr3_nt: TGTGCCAGCAGTGAGGAACTACGGTTCGGGAATGAGCAGTTCTTC
cdr3_aa: CASSEELRFGNEQFF

clone_size: .
j_call: TRBJ2-5
v_call: TRBV5-1
d_call: .
cdr3_nt: TGCGCCAGCGGACCGGGACACGGGGGGGAGACCCAGTACTTC
cdr3_aa: CASGPGHGGETQYF

clone_size: few
j_call: TRBJ2-5
v_call: TRBV9
d_call: .
cdr3_nt: TGTGCCAGCAGCGTAGTTAAGGCAGCGGGAGAGACCCAGTACTTC
cdr3_aa: CASSVVKAAGETQYF

clone_size: .
j_call: TRBJ2-1
v_call: TRBV18
d_call: TRBD2
cdr3_nt: TGTGCCAGCTCACCACCCGGACTAGCGGGAGGGAATGAGCAGTTCTTC
cdr3_aa: CASSPPGLAGGNEQFF

clone_size: .
j_call: TRBJ2-2
v_call: TRBV30
d_call: .
cdr3_nt: TGTGCCTGGAGTGTGCGGAGGGCCTCCACCGGGGAGCTGTTTTTT
cdr3_aa: CAWSVRRASTGELFF

clone_size: .
j_call: TRBJ2-3
v_call: TRBV5-1
d_call: .
cdr3_nt: TGCGCCAGCAGCTTGCAGGGTGCAGATACGCAGTATTTT
cdr3_aa: CASSLQGADTQYF

clone_size: .
j_call: TRBJ1-2
v_call: TRBV6-1
d_call: TRBD1
cdr3_nt: TGTGCCAGCAGTTTTCCCGGGACAGGGACCTATGGCTACACCTTC
cdr3_aa: CASSFPGTGTYGYTF

clone_size: .
j_call: TRBJ1-2
v_call: TRBV6-6
d_call: .
cdr3_nt: TGTGCCAGCAGTGCTCAGGGAAACTATGGCTACACCTTC
cdr3_aa: CASSAQGNYGYTF